This is a list of T cell receptor beta chains from one sample in a study of OX40 agonist ivuxolimab in advanced cancers. Using immunoSEQ multiplex PCR, the repertoire was profiled, and TCRdb retains in-frame clones only, with some absent. The top ten hold about 51% of the sample, which has about 22,000 clones, about 83% seen once. Sequenced material: CD4+ or CD8+ T cells sorted from blood, taken in a trial of the OX40 agonist ivuxolimab. The receptor source for this set is an adult with an advanced solid tumor such as melanoma, head and neck, liver or kidney cancer. Each CDR3 is given with its conserved first and last residue. D genes are given only for firm matches. For some rows the clone size is stated as once, few or many, or as a class when expanded; others skip it.

J gene	CDR3 length	D gene	V gene	clone size	CDR3 DNA	CDR3 protein
TRBJ1-2	14	TRBD1	TRBV27	.	TGTGCCAGCAGCGATCTAGGGACAGGGGGCGGCTACACCTTC	CASSDLGTGGGYTF
TRBJ2-1	17	TRBD2	TRBV9	.	TGTGCCAGCAGCCCGCTCCATGGGGAGGGCCCCTACAATGAGCAGTTCTTC	CASSPLHGEGPYNEQFF
TRBJ2-7	13	.	TRBV7-3	.	TGTGCCAGCAGCTGGGGGGACAGCTACGAGCAGTACTTC	CASSWGDSYEQYF
TRBJ2-3	15	TRBD2	TRBV28	.	TGTGCCAGCAGTCCAGGACTAGTGAGCACAGATACGCAGTATTTT	CASSPGLVSTDTQYF
TRBJ2-7	17	.	TRBV5-1	.	TGCGCCAGCAGCTTGGGAAGGAGGGGGACCTACTCCTACGAGCAGTACTTC	CASSLGRRGTYSYEQYF
TRBJ2-1	16	TRBD2	TRBV7-8	.	TGTGCCAGCAGCTTAGAACCACTAGCGGGGGGGCATGAGCAGTTCTTC	CASSLEPLAGGHEQFF
TRBJ2-3	12	.	TRBV30	.	TGTGCCTGGAGTGGTGGAGCAGATACGCAGTATTTT	CAWSGGADTQYF
TRBJ1-1	15	.	TRBV4-1	.	TGCGCCAGCAGCCAAGCTCCCAGAGTGAACACTGAAGCTTTCTTT	CASSQAPRVNTEAFF
TRBJ2-1	15	.	TRBV11-2	once	TGTGCCAGCAGGGAGCGGCTAGCGATTACAAATGAGCAGTTCTTC	CASRERLAITNEQFF
TRBJ2-1	11	.	TRBV10-1	few	TGCGCCAGCAGTGAGGGCAATGAGCAGTTCTTC	CASSEGNEQFF
TRBJ1-1	14	.	TRBV5-5	.	TGTGCCAGCAGCTTTTCCAGGGACAACACTGAAGCTTTCTTT	CASSFSRDNTEAFF
TRBJ1-1	14	TRBD1	TRBV19	.	TGTGCCAGTAGAGGGACAGGGGGCGCGGCTGAAGCTTTCTTT	CASRGTGGAAEAFF
TRBJ1-1	14	.	TRBV28	once	TGTGCCAGCAGTGCCGACGGAGCCTACACTGAAGCTTTCTTT	CASSADGAYTEAFF
TRBJ1-2	13	.	TRBV27	.	TGTGCCAGCAGTTTAAGCAGGAACTATGGCTACACCTTC	CASSLSRNYGYTF
TRBJ2-2	18	TRBD2	TRBV9	.	TGTGCCAGCAGCGCAGCCCCCGGGGTAGCGGGGGGCACCGGGGAGCTGTTTTTT	CASSAAPGVAGGTGELFF
TRBJ2-3	12	.	TRBV7-9	.	TGTGCCGCCGACGAGGGGGCAGATACGCAGTATTTT	CAADEGADTQYF
TRBJ2-6	15	.	TRBV9	.	TGTGCCAGCAGCGTGGGACGGGATGGGGCCAACGTCCTGACTTTC	CASSVGRDGANVLTF
TRBJ2-7	15	TRBD1	TRBV7-3	.	TGTGCCAGCAGCCAGTCCGGGACAGGGTTCTCCGAGCAGTACTTC	CASSQSGTGFSEQYF
TRBJ1-1	14	TRBD1	TRBV6-5	.	TGTGCCAGCAGTTACGGGACAGCGAACACTGAAGCTTTCTTT	CASSYGTANTEAFF
TRBJ2-1	17	TRBD2	TRBV27	once	TGTGCCAGCAGTTCCCTTTCGACTAGCGGGGTACACAATGAGCAGTTCTTC	CASSSLSTSGVHNEQFF
TRBJ2-1	17	.	TRBV7-3	.	TGTGCCAGCAGCCACCGCAGGGTACCGTCCTCCTACAATGAGCAGTTCTTC	CASSHRRVPSSYNEQFF
TRBJ2-1	12	.	TRBV27	.	TGTGCCAGCAGTTCGCAGGGGAATGAGCAGTTCTTC	CASSSQGNEQFF
TRBJ2-7	14	.	TRBV11-3	.	TGTGCCAGCAGCTCCCCATCGACCCGCAGGGTGCAGTACTTC	CASSSPSTRRVQYF
TRBJ2-1	15	.	TRBV28	.	TGTGCCAGCAGCGACTACAACTACCCCCACAATGAGCAGTTCTTC	CASSDYNYPHNEQFF
TRBJ2-7	15	TRBD1	TRBV6-1	.	TGTGCCAGCAGTGAAGTAGTAGGGGGCGTCTACGAGCAGTACTTC	CASSEVVGGVYEQYF
TRBJ2-2	15	TRBD1	TRBV7-2	.	TGTGCCAACGACGAGCTTAGGACAGGGCCCGGGGAGCTGTTTTTT	CANDELRTGPGELFF
TRBJ2-5	14	.	TRBV25-1	.	TGTGCCAGCAGCCCCGGGACTTCCCAAGAGACCCAGTACTTC	CASSPGTSQETQYF
TRBJ1-5	16	.	TRBV4-1	.	TGCGCCAGCAGCCTTAGATCACAGGAAACTAATCAGCCCCAGCATTTT	CASSLRSQETNQPQHF
TRBJ1-4	13	.	TRBV6-6	.	TGTGCCAGCAGCTCCAGTCAGGGTGAAAAACTGTTTTTT	CASSSSQGEKLFF
TRBJ2-1	12	.	TRBV30	.	TGTGCCTGGAATATAGTAGACGCTGAGCAGTTCTTC	CAWNIVDAEQFF
TRBJ2-7	15	TRBD2	TRBV11-2	.	TGTGCCAGCAACATCCCCCCGGGGGGTGCCGACGAGCAGTACTTC	CASNIPPGGADEQYF
TRBJ2-1	16	TRBD2	TRBV4-2	.	TGTGCCAGCAGCCAAGAGTTCGGGGGGGCCCTTTATGAGCAGTTCTTC	CASSQEFGGALYEQFF
TRBJ2-2	17	TRBD1	TRBV11-2	.	TGTGCCAGCAGCACCACAGGGGCCGCGGTGCGAGCCGGGGAGCTGTTTTTT	CASSTTGAAVRAGELFF
TRBJ1-1	12	.	TRBV25-1	few	TGTGCCAGCAGTATGGGGGGCACTGAAGCTTTCTTT	CASSMGGTEAFF
TRBJ2-2	13	.	TRBV5-5	few	TGTGCCAGCAGCTTGGCGAACACCGGGGAGCTGTTTTTT	CASSLANTGELFF
TRBJ2-7	14	.	TRBV7-9	.	TGTGCCAGCAGCTTAGATAACGGAATATACGAGCAGTACTTC	CASSLDNGIYEQYF
TRBJ2-7	12	.	TRBV19	.	TGTGCCACGGCGGCAGGGGCGGGGGAGCAGTACTTC	CATAAGAGEQYF
TRBJ2-1	15	.	TRBV11-2	.	TGTGCCAGCAGCTTATGGCAGGGGACACTCAATGAGCAGTTCTTC	CASSLWQGTLNEQFF
TRBJ2-7	12	.	TRBV14	.	TGTGCCAGCAATGGGGGCGGCTACGAGCAGTACTTC	CASNGGGYEQYF
TRBJ1-1	16	.	TRBV9	.	TGTGCCAGCAGCGTAGCCCCGAACGCAGGGGTCACTGAAGCTTTCTTT	CASSVAPNAGVTEAFF
TRBJ1-3	15	.	TRBV5-4	.	TGTGCCAGCAGCTCTTACAGGAGCTCTGGAAACACCATATATTTT	CASSSYRSSGNTIYF
TRBJ2-2	15	TRBD2	TRBV7-3	.	TGTGCCAGCAGCTCAATGGGACTAGCGGGCGGGGAGCTGTTTTTT	CASSSMGLAGGELFF